Sequencing of this T cell receptor beta chain was carried out in a study of blood T cell repertoires in COVID-19 (dated by TCRdb to the early 2020s). Study-wide context: Samples covering the acute and convalescent phases of COVID-19 were provided by collaborators in the United States, Italy and Spain. The repertoires were released in a freely available public database intended as a resource for research on the immune response to SARS-CoV-2. The sample metadata nearly always contained a de-identified subject ID, COVID-19 status, age in years and sex. Deeply sampled blood TCRbeta repertoires from subjects exposed to, actively infected with, or recovered from COVID-19 were included in the dataset. The samples were drawn from the first 160 participants of the ongoing ImmuneRACE study and from 1,254 subjects provided by 6 global collaborators. The prospective study material was composed of cDNA or gDNA derived from T cells, B-cell-depleted T cells, or PBMCs. HLA class I and class II types, where available, came from metadata supplied by the sample provider rather than from assay-based typing.

TCRbeta CDR3 regions were amplified from genomic DNA using the immunoSEQ Assay, a bias-controlled multiplex PCR. Under the source paper's analysis protocol: The number of nucleated cells in each sample was estimated from the amplification of reference gene primers within the assay. Sequence reads were collapsed and filtered to measure the absolute abundance of every unique TCRbeta CDR3 rearrangement. Productive Simpson clonality was computed per sample as the square root of Simpson's diversity index over productive rearrangements. TCRdb holds this immuneACCESS table with in-frame rearrangements only. Some clones are missing; in checked studies, unresolved V genes explain under half, and the rest has no known cause. V and J calls and clone size are copied from that table; D and trimming were computed from the DNA. For this sample the table gives 50,000 to 65,000 clones, of which about four fifths were detected only once. The ten largest make up over 4% of the sample.

Each collaborating institution followed its own protocols to collect whole blood in K2EDTA tubes. For TCRbeta analysis, collaborator samples were shipped as frozen whole blood, as isolated PBMCs, or as DNA extracted from either sample type. A word on this clone: What antigen it recognizes has not been identified. No much larger clone exists at a distance of one base, and base qualities are not known.

The germline V gene specifies SGHRS as CDR1 and YFSETQ as CDR2. V and J lose 3 bases and 4 bases, and a span of 10 bases separates them. Counted from cysteine to phenylalanine, this CDR3 has 13 amino acids. Only the CDR3 portion is preserved as DNA: 39 bases, with reading frame beginning at the first base. Study-wide findings and limitations: The quantity of clinical and demographic metadata differed by source and by participant and was supplied without curation.

This clonotype originated in a woman in her fifties or sixties with acute or convalescent COVID-19. The chain couples TRBV5-1 to TRBJ1-2, with TRBD1 tentatively as D gene (6 bases match). The sequencing input was peripheral blood. The base sequence is TGCGCCAGCAGCTCTACAGGGATCTATGGCTACACCTTC. This gives the protein CASSSTGIYGYTF.